This T cell receptor (beta chain) is from a study of cytomegalovirus exposure and HLA in healthy donors. Study overall: Drawn from HLA-typed donors, 80 million to 95 million unique TCRs were held in an early data release.

PCR amplification relied on 60 Vbeta primers (plus 13 Jbeta primers). Only in-frame clones appear in the TCRdb table, and some are missing; sequencing was by immunoSEQ multiplex PCR. Among about 190,000 clones, just under 75% were seen once, and the ten largest hold over 4%. Study observations and caveats: Productive status was seen about 90% or about 30% of the time for most TCR beta V segments in an earlier analysis. In a later analysis, productive TCRs from donors in an Asian-associated ancestry cluster reportedly carried fewer N-insertions than the cohort mean. CMV antigen specificity of three CMV-associated chains was confirmed in vitro.

With regard to this clone: What it recognizes is unknown. At one end, the junction sequence differs from germline, possibly due to a read error.

This CDR3 is 14 amino acids long. CDR1 and CDR2 (germline): SSHAT, FNYEAQ (reference sequence). Sequencing was done on a sample of PBMCs. This chain connects TRBV7-7 to TRBJ2-3; the match to TRBD2 covers 7 bases. This clonotype originated in a man aged 25-40 years in good health and CMV-seropositive. The DNA of the CDR3 is TGTGCTAGCAGCTTAGCACCCGGGAGGGATACGCAGTATTTT. It yields the protein CASSLAPGRDTQYF.